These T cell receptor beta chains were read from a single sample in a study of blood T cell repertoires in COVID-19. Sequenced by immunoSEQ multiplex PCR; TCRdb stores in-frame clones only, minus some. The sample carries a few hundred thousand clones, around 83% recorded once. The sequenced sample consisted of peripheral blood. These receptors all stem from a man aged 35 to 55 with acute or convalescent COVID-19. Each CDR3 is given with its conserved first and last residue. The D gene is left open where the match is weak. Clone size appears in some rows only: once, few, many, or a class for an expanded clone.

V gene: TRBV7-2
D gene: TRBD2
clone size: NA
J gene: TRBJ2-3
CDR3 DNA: TGTGCCAGCAGCCAGAGGGGAGGGATTACGGGGGATACGCAGTATTTT
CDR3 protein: CASSQRGGITGDTQYF

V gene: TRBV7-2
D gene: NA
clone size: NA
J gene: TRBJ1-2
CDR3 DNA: TGTGCCAGCAGCAGGAGGGACCATGGCTACACCTTC
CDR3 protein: CASSRRDHGYTF

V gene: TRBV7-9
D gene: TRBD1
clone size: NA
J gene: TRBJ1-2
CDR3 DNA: TGTGCCAGCAGCTTAGGGACAGGGAATGGCTACACCTTC
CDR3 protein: CASSLGTGNGYTF

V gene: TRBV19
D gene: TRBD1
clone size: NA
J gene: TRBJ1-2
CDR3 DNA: TGTGCCAGTAGCTTCACCCCCGGGACAGCAAGAAGCTCCTATGGCTACACCTTC
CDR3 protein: CASSFTPGTARSSYGYTF

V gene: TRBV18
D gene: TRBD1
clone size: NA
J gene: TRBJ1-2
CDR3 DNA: TGTGCCAGCTCACCATTCAGTGGGACAGGGGGCGTATATGGCTACACCTTC
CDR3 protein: CASSPFSGTGGVYGYTF

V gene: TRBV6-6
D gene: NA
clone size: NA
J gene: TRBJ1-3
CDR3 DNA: TGTGCCAGCAGTTATCGGGACTCGACACTTCTGGTATATTTT
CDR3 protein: CASSYRDSTLLVYF

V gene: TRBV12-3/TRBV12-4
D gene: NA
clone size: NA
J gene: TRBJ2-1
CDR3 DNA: TGTGCCAGCAATCGACAGCTATACAATGAGCAGTTCTTC
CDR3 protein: CASNRQLYNEQFF

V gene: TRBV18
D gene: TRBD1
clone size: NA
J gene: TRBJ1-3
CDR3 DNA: TGTGCCAGCTCGTCGGGACAGGTCAGCGCTGGAAACACCATATATTTT
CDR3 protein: CASSSGQVSAGNTIYF

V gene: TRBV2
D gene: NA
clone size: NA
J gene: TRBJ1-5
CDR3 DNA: TGTGCCAGCAGTGTATCAGGGGAGGGGCAGCCCCAGCATTTT
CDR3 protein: CASSVSGEGQPQHF

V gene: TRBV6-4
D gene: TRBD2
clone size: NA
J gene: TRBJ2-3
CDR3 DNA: TGTGCCAGCAGTGACGGCGGGGGGGCAGATACGCAGTATTTT
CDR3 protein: CASSDGGGADTQYF

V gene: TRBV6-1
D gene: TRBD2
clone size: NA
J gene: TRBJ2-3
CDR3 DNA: TGTGCCAGCAGTGAAGTTAGCGGGGGGGCAGATACGCAGTATTTT
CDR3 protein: CASSEVSGGADTQYF

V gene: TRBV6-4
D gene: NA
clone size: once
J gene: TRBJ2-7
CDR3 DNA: TGTGCCAGCGACTACCGGGACATCTCCTACGAGCAGTACTTC
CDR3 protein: CASDYRDISYEQYF

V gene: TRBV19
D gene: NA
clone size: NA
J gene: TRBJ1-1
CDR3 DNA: TGTGCCAGTAGGACCGGGGGGATGAACACTGAAGCTTTCTTT
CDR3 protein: CASRTGGMNTEAFF

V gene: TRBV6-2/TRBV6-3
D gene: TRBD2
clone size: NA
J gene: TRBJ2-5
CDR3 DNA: TGTGCCAGCAGTTACTCCGCCGGGACTAGCGGGGGGGGAGTAGGAGAGACCCAGTACTTC
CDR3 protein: CASSYSAGTSGGGVGETQYF

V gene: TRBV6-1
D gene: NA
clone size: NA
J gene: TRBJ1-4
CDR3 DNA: TGTGCCAGCAGTGAAGCGTTGGCCTTGGGGGCTGAAAAACTGTTTTTT
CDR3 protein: CASSEALALGAEKLFF

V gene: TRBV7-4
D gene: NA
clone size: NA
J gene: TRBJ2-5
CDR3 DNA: TGTGCCAGCACCGTACCTATCGGGGGTGAGACCCAGTACTTC
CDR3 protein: CASTVPIGGETQYF

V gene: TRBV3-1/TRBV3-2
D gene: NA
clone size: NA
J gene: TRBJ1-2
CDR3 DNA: TGTGCCAGCACCCTAGGGGGTCGGCCCGACTATGGCTACACCTTC
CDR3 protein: CASTLGGRPDYGYTF

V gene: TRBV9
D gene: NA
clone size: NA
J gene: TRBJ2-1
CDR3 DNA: TGTGCCAGCAGCGCGACCAGGGGATCGCCCTACAATGAGCAGTTCTTC
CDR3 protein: CASSATRGSPYNEQFF

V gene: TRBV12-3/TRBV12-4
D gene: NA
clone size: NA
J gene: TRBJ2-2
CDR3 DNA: TGTGCCAGCAGTATCACAGGGACCGGGGAGCTGTTTTTT
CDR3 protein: CASSITGTGELFF

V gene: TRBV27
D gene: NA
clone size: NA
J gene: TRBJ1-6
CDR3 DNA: TGTGCCAGCAGCTCACAGGGATATTCACCCCTCCACTTT
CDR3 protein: CASSSQGYSPLHF

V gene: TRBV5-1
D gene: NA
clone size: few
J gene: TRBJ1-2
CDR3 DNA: TGCGCCAGCAGCTTCCCCGGGGTGGACTATGGCTACACCTTC
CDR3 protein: CASSFPGVDYGYTF

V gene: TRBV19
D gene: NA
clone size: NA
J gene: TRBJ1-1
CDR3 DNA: TGTGCCAGTAGCGGACAGTTGAACACTGAAGCTTTCTTT
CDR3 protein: CASSGQLNTEAFF

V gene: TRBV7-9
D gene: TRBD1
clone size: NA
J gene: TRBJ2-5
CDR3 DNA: TGTGCCAGCAGCTTAGAAGGGGGCTGGCAGGAGACCCAGTACTTC
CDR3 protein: CASSLEGGWQETQYF

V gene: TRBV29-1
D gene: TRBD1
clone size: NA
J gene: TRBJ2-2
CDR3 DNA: TGCAGCGCCCGAAGGACAGGGGGCTTTCTGAACACCGGGGAGCTGTTTTTT
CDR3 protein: CSARRTGGFLNTGELFF

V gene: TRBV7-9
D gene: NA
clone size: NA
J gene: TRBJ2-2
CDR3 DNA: TGTGCCAGCAGCCCCGGGGCAGGGGCCAACACCGGGGAGCTGTTTTTT
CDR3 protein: CASSPGAGANTGELFF

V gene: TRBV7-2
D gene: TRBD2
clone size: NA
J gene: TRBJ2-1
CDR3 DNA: TGTGCCAGCAGCCCACAAGCGGGGGGCCTCTACAATGAGCAGTTCTTC
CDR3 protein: CASSPQAGGLYNEQFF

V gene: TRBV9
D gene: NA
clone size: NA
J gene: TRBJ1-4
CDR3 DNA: TGTGCCAGCAGCGGTGGAAGGGGTGAAAAACTGTTTTTT
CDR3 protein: CASSGGRGEKLFF

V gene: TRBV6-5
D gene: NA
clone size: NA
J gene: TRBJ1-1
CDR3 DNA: TGTGCCAGCAGTTACTCGGGGCAGGCGACTGAAGCTTTCTTT
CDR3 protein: CASSYSGQATEAFF

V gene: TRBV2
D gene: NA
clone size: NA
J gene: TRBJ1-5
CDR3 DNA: TGTGCCAGCAGTCCCACAGGGAGTAGCAATCAGCCCCAGCATTTT
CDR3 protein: CASSPTGSSNQPQHF

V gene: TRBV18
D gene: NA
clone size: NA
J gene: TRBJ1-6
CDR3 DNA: TGTGCCAGCTCACCCAAGGGGTTCGCCTATAATTCACCCCTCCACTTT
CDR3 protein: CASSPKGFAYNSPLHF

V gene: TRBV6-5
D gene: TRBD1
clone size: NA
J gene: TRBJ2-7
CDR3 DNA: TGTGCCAGCAGTCGACAGGGTGTGGCCTACGAGCAGTACTTC
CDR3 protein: CASSRQGVAYEQYF

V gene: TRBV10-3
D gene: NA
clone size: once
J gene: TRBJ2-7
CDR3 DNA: TGTGCCATCAGCCCGATAAACAGAAAGTCCTACGAGCAGTACTTC
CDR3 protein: CAISPINRKSYEQYF

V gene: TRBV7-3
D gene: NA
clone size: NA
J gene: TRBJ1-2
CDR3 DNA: TGTGCCAGCAGCTTAGTCCGGAGCGGGAACTATGGCTACACCTTC
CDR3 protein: CASSLVRSGNYGYTF

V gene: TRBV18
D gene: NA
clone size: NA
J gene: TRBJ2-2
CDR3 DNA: TGTGCCAGCTCACCACCACGTTCGGGGGAGCACACCGGGGAGCTGTTTTTT
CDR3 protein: CASSPPRSGEHTGELFF

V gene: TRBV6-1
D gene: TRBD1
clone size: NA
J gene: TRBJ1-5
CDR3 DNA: TGTGCCAGCAGTGAAGCGTACAGGGGGGATCGGCCCCAGCATTTT
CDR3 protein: CASSEAYRGDRPQHF

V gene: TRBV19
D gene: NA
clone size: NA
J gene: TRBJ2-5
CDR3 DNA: TGTGCCAGTAGTATAGGATCGGGGGAGACCCAGTACTTC
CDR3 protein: CASSIGSGETQYF

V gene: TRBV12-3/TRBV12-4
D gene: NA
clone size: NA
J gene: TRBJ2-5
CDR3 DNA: TGTGCCAGCAGGGACACCATCCAAGAGACCCAGTACTTC
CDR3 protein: CASRDTIQETQYF

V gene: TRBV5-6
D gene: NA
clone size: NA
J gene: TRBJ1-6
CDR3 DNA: TGTGCCAGCAGCTTTTCCCCCCAGGGAACTTCACCCCTCCACTTT
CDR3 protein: CASSFSPQGTSPLHF

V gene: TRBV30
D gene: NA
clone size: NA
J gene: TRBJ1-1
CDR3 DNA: TGTGCCTGGAGTCTACAGCCAGGGGCTGAAGCTTTCTTT
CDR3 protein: CAWSLQPGAEAFF

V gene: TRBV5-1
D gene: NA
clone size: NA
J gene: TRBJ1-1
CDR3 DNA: TGCGCCAGCAGCTTGGGGGCGGGCGGCACTGAAGCTTTCTTT
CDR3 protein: CASSLGAGGTEAFF

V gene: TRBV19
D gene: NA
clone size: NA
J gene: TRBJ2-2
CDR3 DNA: TGTGCCAGCAGGACTTCAAGGGCGAACACCGGGGAGCTGTTTTTT
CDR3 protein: CASRTSRANTGELFF

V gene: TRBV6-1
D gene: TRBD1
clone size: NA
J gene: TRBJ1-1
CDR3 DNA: TGTGCCAGCAGTGAAGTTCGGGACAGAGAAGCTTTCTTT
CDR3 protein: CASSEVRDREAFF

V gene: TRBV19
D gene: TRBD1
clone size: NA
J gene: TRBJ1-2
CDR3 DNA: TGTGCCAGTAGTCCTCTACCAGGGGGCATGGGCTACACCTTC
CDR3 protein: CASSPLPGGMGYTF